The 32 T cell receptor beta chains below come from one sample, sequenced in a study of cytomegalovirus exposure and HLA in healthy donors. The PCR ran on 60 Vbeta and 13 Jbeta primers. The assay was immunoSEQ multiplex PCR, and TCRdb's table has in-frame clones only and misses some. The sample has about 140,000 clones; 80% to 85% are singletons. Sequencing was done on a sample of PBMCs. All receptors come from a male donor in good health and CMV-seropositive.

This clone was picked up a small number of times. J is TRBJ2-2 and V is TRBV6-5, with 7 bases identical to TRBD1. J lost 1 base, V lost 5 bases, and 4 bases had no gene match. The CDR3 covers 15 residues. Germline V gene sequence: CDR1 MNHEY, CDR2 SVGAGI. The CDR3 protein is CASSTGTENTGELFF. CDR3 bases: TGTGCCAGCAGTACCGGGACAGAGAACACCGGGGAGCTGTTTTTT.

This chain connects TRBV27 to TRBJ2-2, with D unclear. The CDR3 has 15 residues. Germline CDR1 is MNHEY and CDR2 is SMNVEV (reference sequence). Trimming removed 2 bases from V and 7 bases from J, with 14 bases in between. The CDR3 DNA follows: TGTGCCAGCAGTTTAGTGTGGAGTCACGGCGGGGAGCTGTTTTTT. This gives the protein CASSLVWSHGGELFF.

This CDR3 is CSAMTDDTQYF. CDR3 bases: TGCAGTGCCATGACAGACGATACGCAGTATTTT. The genes are TRBV20-1 and TRBJ2-3, with D possibly matching TRBD1 (5 bases). The germline gives CDR1 DFQATT, CDR2 SNEGSKA (reference sequence). V lost 6 bases to trimming and J lost 6 bases, with 10 bases between them. The CDR3 extends over 11 amino acids.

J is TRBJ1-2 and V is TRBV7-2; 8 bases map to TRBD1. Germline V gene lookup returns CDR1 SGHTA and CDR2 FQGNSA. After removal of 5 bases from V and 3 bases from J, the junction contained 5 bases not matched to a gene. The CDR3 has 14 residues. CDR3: CASSPAGGHYGYTF. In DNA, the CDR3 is TGTGCCAGCAGCCCCGCAGGGGGCCACTATGGCTACACCTTC.

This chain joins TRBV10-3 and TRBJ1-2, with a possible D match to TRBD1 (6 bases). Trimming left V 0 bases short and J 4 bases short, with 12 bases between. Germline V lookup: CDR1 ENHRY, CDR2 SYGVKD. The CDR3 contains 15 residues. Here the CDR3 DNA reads TGTGCCATCAGTGAGTCTTCCGGACAGTCCTATGGCTACACCTTC. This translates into CAISESSGQSYGYTF.

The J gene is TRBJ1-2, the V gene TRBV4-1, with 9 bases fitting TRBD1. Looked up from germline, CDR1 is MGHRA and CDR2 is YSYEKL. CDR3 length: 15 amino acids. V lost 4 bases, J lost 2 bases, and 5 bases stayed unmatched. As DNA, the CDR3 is TGCGCCAGCAGCCGGGAAGACAGGGGGAACTATGGCTACACCTTC. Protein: CASSREDRGNYGYTF.

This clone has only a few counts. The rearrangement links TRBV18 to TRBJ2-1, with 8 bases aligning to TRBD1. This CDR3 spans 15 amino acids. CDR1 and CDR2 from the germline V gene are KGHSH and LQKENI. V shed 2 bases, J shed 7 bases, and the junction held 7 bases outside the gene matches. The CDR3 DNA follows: TGTGCCAGCTCACCAGGGCAGGGGGCTCTTAATGAGCAGTTCTTC. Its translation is CASSPGQGALNEQFF.

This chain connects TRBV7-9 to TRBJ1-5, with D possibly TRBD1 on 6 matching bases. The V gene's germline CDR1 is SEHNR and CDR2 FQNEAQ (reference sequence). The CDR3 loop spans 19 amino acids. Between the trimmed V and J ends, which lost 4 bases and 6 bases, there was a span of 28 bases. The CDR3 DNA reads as TGTGCCAGCAGCTCCTCTGGTTACAGGGAAAACACACGGGGTCAGCCCCAGCATTTT. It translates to CASSSSGYRENTRGQPQHF.

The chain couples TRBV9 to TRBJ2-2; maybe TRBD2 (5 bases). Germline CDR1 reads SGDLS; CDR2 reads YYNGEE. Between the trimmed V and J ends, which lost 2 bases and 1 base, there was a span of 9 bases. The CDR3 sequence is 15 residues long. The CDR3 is CASSVSSGNTGELFF. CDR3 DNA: TGTGCCAGCAGCGTGTCCAGCGGGAACACCGGGGAGCTGTTTTTT.

CDR3 residues: CASSERADWGGDTQYF. The CDR3 nucleotides are TGCGCCAGCAGTGAGAGGGCGGATTGGGGGGGGGATACGCAGTATTTT. The genes are TRBV10-2 and TRBJ2-3, with 7 bases identical to TRBD2. V shed 2 bases and J 6 bases; nucleotides not matched to a gene: 11. The CDR3 contains 16 residues. Germline loops: CDR1 WSHSY, CDR2 SAAADI.

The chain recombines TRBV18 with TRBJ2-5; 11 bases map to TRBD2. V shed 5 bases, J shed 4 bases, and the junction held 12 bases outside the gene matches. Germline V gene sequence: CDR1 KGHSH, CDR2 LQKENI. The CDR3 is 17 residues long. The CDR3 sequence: CASSSETSGVGGETQYF. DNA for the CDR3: TGTGCCAGCTCATCCGAGACTAGCGGGGTTGGTGGAGAGACCCAGTACTTC.

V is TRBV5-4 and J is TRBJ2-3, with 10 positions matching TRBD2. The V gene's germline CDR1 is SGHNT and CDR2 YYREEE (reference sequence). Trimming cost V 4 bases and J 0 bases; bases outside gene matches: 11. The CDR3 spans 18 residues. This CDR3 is CASSGDSGGSPSTDTQYF. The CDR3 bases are TGTGCCAGCAGCGGGGATAGCGGGGGGTCTCCTAGCACAGATACGCAGTATTTT.

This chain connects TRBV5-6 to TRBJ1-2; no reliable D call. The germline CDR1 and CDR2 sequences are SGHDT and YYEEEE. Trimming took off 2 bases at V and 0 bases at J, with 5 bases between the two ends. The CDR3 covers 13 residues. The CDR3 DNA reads TGTGCCAGCAGCTTCGGTACTAACTATGGCTACACCTTC. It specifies CASSFGTNYGYTF.

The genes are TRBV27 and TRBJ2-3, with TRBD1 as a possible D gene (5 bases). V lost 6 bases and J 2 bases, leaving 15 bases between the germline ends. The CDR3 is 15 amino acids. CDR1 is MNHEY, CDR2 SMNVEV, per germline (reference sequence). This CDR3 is CASSPGAGYTDTQYF. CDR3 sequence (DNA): TGTGCCAGCAGCCCTGGGGCAGGATACACAGATACGCAGTATTTT.

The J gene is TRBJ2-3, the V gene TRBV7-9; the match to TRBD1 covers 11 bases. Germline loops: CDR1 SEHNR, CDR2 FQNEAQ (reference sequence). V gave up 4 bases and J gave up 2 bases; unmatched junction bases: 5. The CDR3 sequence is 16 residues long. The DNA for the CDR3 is TGTGCCAGCAGCTCCGGGACAGGGGGTACCACAGATACGCAGTATTTT. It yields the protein CASSSGTGGTTDTQYF.

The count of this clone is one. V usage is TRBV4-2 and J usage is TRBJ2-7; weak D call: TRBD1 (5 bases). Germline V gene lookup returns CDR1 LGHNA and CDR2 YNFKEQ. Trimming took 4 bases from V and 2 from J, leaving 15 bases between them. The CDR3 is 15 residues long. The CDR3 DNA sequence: TGTGCCAGCAGCCGCGTAGGGCAGGACACCTACGAGCAGTACTTC. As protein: CASSRVGQDTYEQYF.

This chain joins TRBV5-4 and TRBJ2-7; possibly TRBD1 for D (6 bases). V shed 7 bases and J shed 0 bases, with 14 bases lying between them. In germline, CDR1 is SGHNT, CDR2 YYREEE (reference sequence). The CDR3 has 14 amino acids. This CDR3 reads CASREWGLSYEQYF. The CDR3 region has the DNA TGTGCCAGCCGAGAGTGGGGGCTCTCCTACGAGCAGTACTTC.

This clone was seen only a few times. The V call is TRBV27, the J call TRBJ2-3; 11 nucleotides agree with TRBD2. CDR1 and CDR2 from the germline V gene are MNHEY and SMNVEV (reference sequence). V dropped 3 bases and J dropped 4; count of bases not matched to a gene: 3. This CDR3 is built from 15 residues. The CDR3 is CASSFTGLAADTQYF. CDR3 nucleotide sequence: TGTGCCAGCAGTTTTACGGGACTAGCGGCAGATACGCAGTATTTT.

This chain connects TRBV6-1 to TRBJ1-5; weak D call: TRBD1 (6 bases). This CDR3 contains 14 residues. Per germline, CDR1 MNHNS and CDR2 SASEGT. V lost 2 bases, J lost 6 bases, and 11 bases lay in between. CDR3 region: CASSERGGLQPQHF. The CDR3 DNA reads TGTGCCAGCAGTGAAAGGGGGGGCCTTCAGCCCCAGCATTTT.

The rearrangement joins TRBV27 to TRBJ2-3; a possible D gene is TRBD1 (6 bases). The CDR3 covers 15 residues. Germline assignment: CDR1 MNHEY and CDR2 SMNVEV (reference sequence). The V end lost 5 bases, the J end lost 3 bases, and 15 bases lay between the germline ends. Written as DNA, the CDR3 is TGTGCCAGCAGTCTAACAGGGAGTGAGACAGATACGCAGTATTTT. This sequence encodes CASSLTGSETDTQYF.

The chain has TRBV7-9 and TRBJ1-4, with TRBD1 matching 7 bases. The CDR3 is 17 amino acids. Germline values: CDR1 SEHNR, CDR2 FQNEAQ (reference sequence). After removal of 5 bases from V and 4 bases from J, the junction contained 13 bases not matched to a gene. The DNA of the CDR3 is TGTGCCAGCAGCCGGGGGACAGAGGGAATTTTTAATGAAAAACTGTTTTTT. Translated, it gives CASSRGTEGIFNEKLFF.

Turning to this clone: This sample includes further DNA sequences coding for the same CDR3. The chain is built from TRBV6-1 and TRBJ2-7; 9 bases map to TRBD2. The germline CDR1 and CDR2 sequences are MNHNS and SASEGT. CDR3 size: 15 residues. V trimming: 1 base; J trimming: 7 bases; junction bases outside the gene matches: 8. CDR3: CASSEDAGGPQEQYF. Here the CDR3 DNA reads TGTGCCAGCAGTGAAGATGCGGGGGGGCCGCAAGAGCAGTACTTC.

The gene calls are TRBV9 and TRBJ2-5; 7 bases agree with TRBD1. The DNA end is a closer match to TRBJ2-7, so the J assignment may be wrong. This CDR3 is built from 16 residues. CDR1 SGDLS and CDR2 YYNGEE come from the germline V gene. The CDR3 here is CASSVGGTASSYEQYF. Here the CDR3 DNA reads TGTGCCAGCAGCGTAGGGGGGACAGCTAGCTCCTACGAGCAGTACTTC.

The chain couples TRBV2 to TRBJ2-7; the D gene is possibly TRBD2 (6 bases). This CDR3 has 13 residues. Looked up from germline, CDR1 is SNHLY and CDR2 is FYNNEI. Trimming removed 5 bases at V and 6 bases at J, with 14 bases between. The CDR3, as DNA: TGTGCCAGCAGTCGGAGGGGATCCAGCGAGCAGTACTTC. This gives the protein CASSRRGSSEQYF.

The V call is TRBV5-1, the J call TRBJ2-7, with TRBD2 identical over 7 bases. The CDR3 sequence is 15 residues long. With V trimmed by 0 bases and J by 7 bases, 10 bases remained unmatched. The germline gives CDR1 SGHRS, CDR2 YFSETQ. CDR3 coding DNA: TGCGCCAGCAGCTTGGCGTCAGGACTAGGGGAGGAGCAGTACTTC. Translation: CASSLASGLGEEQYF.

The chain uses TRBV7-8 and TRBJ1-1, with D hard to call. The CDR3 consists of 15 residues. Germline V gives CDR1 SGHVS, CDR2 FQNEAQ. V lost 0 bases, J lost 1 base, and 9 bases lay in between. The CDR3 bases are TGTGCCAGCAGCTTAGCCAAACCAGAGAACACTGAAGCTTTCTTT. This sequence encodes CASSLAKPENTEAFF.

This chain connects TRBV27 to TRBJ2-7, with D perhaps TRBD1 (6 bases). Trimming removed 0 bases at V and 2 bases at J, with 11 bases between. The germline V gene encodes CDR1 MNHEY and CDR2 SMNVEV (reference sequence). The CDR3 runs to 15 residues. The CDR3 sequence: CASSLSAGETYEQYF. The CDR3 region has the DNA TGTGCCAGCAGTTTATCAGCAGGGGAAACCTACGAGCAGTACTTC.

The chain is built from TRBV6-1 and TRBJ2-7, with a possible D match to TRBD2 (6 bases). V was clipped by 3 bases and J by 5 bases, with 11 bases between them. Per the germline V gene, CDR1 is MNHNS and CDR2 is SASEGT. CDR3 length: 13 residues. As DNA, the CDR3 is TGTGCCAGCAGTGAGACGGGAGTAAACGAGCAGTACTTC. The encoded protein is CASSETGVNEQYF.

CDR3 bases: TGTGCCAGCTCACCAGAGACAGGGGGGACAGATACGCAGTATTTT. Protein sequence: CASSPETGGTDTQYF. The V gene is TRBV18, the J gene TRBJ2-3; the match to TRBD1 covers 9 bases. This CDR3 spans 15 amino acids. The germline gives CDR1 KGHSH, CDR2 LQKENI. V was clipped by 2 bases and J by 3 bases; unmatched bases: 3.

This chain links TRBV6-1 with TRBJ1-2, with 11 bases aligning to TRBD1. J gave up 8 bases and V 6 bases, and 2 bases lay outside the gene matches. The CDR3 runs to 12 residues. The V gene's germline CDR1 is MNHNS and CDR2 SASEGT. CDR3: CASRRTGGGYTF. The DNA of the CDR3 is TGTGCCAGCAGACGGACAGGGGGCGGCTACACCTTC.

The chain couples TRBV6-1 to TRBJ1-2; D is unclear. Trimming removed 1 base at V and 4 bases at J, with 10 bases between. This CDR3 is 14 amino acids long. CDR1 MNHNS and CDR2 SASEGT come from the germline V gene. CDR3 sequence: CASSEVGGFYGYTF. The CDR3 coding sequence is TGTGCCAGCAGTGAAGTGGGCGGGTTCTATGGCTACACCTTC.

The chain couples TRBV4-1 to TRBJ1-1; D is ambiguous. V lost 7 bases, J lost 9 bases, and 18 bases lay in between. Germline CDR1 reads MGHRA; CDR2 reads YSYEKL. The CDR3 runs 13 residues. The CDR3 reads CASTLDTSRKAFF. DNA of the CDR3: TGCGCCAGCACCTTAGACACTTCCCGAAAAGCTTTCTTT.